This T cell receptor beta chain is drawn from a study of T cell responses to AZD1222 COVID-19 vaccine. Findings of the study overall: Clonal diversity was possibly underestimated; the donors were predominantly white British and more often female.

Germline V lookup: CDR1 SGHAT, CDR2 FQNNGV. This CDR3 is 12 amino acids long. V gave up 5 bases and J gave up 12 bases; unmatched junction bases: 4. Of note for this clone: The antigen is not known.

Whether given at about 4 or about 12 weeks, second doses were pooled. Only in-frame clones appear in the TCRdb table, and some are missing; sequencing was by immunoSEQ multiplex PCR. Of roughly 190,000 clones listed, approximately 90% are singletons. The receptor was derived from an adult who received the AZD1222 COVID-19 vaccine. The sequencing here drew on peripheral blood, taken 28 days after the second AZD1222 dose. The V and J genes are TRBV11-2 and TRBJ1-6; 7 positions agree with TRBD1. The CDR3 DNA follows: TGTGCCAGCAGCCCGACAGGGTTACCCCTCCACTTT. This codes for CASSPTGLPLHF.